This TCR beta chain was identified in a study of shared clonotypes between healthy human individuals. General study points: It was expected that sequencing depth would affect clonotype sharing among donors. Naive subsets usually exceeded memory subsets in estimated richness.

In the case of this clone: The target antigen is unknown.

Between the trimmed V and J ends, which lost 4 bases and 4 bases, there was a span of 8 bases. The CDR3 runs 13 residues. Germline assignment: CDR1 LNHNV and CDR2 YYDKDF (reference sequence). The study ran the assay at deep level. Data came from immunoSEQ multiplex PCR; TCRdb stores just in-frame clones and leaves some out. The data hold 2 million to 2.5 million clones, with about 94% observed a single time. This clonotype originated in a man aged 18 to 29 in good health. The chain joins TRBV15 to TRBJ2-1; a weak D match, TRBD1 (5 bases). Sequencing was carried out using naive CD4+ T cells sorted from blood. Subset noted: CD45RA+ positively selected. DNA of the CDR3: TGTGCCACCAGCAAGGGGTCTTACAATGAGCAGTTCTTC. Translated, it gives CATSKGSYNEQFF.